These 14 T cell receptor beta chains share one sample of origin, sequenced in a study of blood T cell repertoires in COVID-19. Clones were read by immunoSEQ multiplex PCR, and TCRdb kept only the in-frame ones, dropping some. The sample records hundreds of thousands of clones, 85% to 90% being singletons. Sequences were obtained from PBMCs or T cells enriched from blood (not recorded which). The receptors originated from a man aged 18 to 30 who had recovered from COVID-19.

The rearrangement links TRBV30 to TRBJ1-2; 11 nucleotides align to TRBD1. Germline CDR1 is GTSNPN and CDR2 is SVGIG (reference sequence). With 4 bases clipped from V and 8 bases from J, the junction kept 15 bases outside the gene matches. There are 16 residues in the CDR3. CDR3 DNA: TGTGCCTGGAAATTTTCCGGGACAGGGGGTCCGGGGGGCTACACCTTC. Protein product: CAWKFSGTGGPGGYTF.

The genes are TRBV7-9 and TRBJ2-1; the match to TRBD1 covers 9 bases. CDR3 length equals 14 residues. V was clipped by 1 base and J by 7 bases; unmatched bases: 2. From germline, CDR1 is SEHNR and CDR2 FQNEAQ (reference sequence). The CDR3 bases are TGTGCCAGCAGCTTAGGACAGGGGGGGAATGAGCAGTTCTTC. Translation: CASSLGQGGNEQFF.

The chain is built from TRBV6-5 and TRBJ2-1; D possibly corresponds to TRBD2 (6 bases). Germline CDR1 is MNHEY and CDR2 is SVGAGI. The CDR3 sequence is 13 residues long. V lost 5 bases to trimming and J lost 8 bases, with 13 bases between them. DNA of the CDR3: TGTGCCAGCAGTAGCCGCGGGGCTGATGAGCAGTTCTTC. Protein product: CASSSRGADEQFF.

The chain combines TRBV5-4 with TRBJ1-1; D call uncertain. This CDR3 contains 13 residues. From germline, CDR1 is SGHNT and CDR2 YYREEE (reference sequence). Between the trimmed V and J ends, which lost 5 bases and 1 base, there was a span of 9 bases. Here the CDR3 reads CASRSPWNTEAFF. In DNA form, the CDR3 reads TGTGCCAGCAGGTCCCCCTGGAACACTGAAGCTTTCTTT.

The chain combines TRBV5-6 with TRBJ2-6; the match to TRBD1 covers 11 bases. This CDR3 has 18 amino acids. Germline V gene data show CDR1 as SGHDT and CDR2 as YYEEEE. The J segment lost 3 bases and the V segment lost 0 bases, leaving 5 bases of the junction unmatched. The CDR3, as DNA: TGTGCCAGCAGCTTGGTGGGACAGGGGGTTGTTGGGGCCAACGTCCTGACTTTC. Translation: CASSLVGQGVVGANVLTF.

The chain couples TRBV19 to TRBJ1-2, with TRBD1 matching over 7 bases. CDR3 length equals 13 residues. Germline loops: CDR1 LNHDA, CDR2 SQIVND (reference sequence). V dropped 6 bases and J dropped 5; count of bases not matched to a gene: 6. The CDR3 sequence is CASRGDSWYGYTF. Written as DNA, the CDR3 is TGTGCCAGTAGGGGGGACAGTTGGTATGGCTACACCTTC.

V usage is TRBV7-2 and J usage is TRBJ1-1; D is perhaps TRBD1 (5 bases). Trimming pared 3 bases from V and 5 bases from J, leaving 16 bases between. CDR1 is SGHTA and CDR2 is FQGNSA in the germline V gene. The CDR3 is 15 residues long. The CDR3 DNA follows: TGTGCCAGCAGCTTTTCGGGAGGGGTTAGGACTGAAGCTTTCTTT. It yields the protein CASSFSGGVRTEAFF.

The rearrangement joins TRBV27 to TRBJ1-1; TRBD1 is a possible D gene (5 bases). CDR1 and CDR2 from the germline V gene are MNHEY and SMNVEV (reference sequence). CDR3 length: 14 residues. The V end lost 6 bases, the J end lost 0 bases, and 11 bases lay between the germline ends. The CDR3 nucleotides are TGTGCCAGCAGAGCGGGACTTTTGAACACTGAAGCTTTCTTT. Translating gives CASRAGLLNTEAFF.

As concerns this clone: This sample includes further DNA sequences coding for the same CDR3. The chain is built from TRBV2 and TRBJ1-1, with D hard to call. The ends were cut back, 6 bases at V and 1 base at J, with 9 bases in the middle. CDR1 is SNHLY, CDR2 FYNNEI, per germline. This CDR3 spans 13 amino acids. The CDR3 here is CASSDLGNTEAFF. The CDR3 DNA reads TGTGCCAGCAGCGACTTAGGGAACACTGAAGCTTTCTTT.

The gene calls are TRBV10-3 and TRBJ2-7; 12 nucleotides align to TRBD2. This CDR3 has 13 residues. J lost 2 bases, V lost 10 bases, and 3 bases had no gene match. CDR1 ENHRY and CDR2 SYGVKD come from the germline V gene. The CDR3 nucleotides are TGTGCCACCGGACTAGCGGGGACCTACGAGCAGTACTTC. Residues: CATGLAGTYEQYF.

CDR3 protein: CASSSTGQGVFPQHF. CDR3 bases: TGTGCCAGCAGTTCGACGGGACAGGGGGTATTTCCCCAGCATTTT. The chain recombines TRBV28 with TRBJ1-5, with 11 bases identical to TRBD1. V lost 4 bases to trimming and J lost 10 bases; unmatched junction nucleotides: 9. CDR3 size: 15 residues. CDR1 is MDHEN, CDR2 SYDVKM, per germline. The full variable domain, its missing parts supplied by reference TRBV28 and TRBJ1-5, is DVKVTQSSRYLVKRTGEKVFLECVQDMDHENMFWYRQDPGLGLRLIYFSYDVKMKEKGDIPEGYSVSREKKERFSLILESASTNQTSMYLCASSSTGQGVFPQHFGDGTRLSIL.

The chain links TRBV19 to TRBJ2-7; 7 positions match TRBD1. CDR3 length: 15 residues. Germline V CDR1 and CDR2: LNHDA, SQIVND (reference sequence). V gave up 1 base and J gave up 2 bases; unmatched junction bases: 5. The CDR3 nucleotides read TGTGCCAGTAGTATAGCCGGGACAGAGGCCTACGAGCAGTACTTC. Translation: CASSIAGTEAYEQYF.

The V call is TRBV18, the J call TRBJ2-2; 8 bases align to TRBD2. Germline assignment: CDR1 KGHSH and CDR2 LQKENI. V was pared by 4 bases and J by 7 bases, with 11 bases of the junction left unmatched. The CDR3 is 16 residues long. This CDR3 reads CASSHSGIGGGGELFF. The CDR3 bases are TGTGCCAGCTCACATAGCGGGATTGGAGGAGGCGGGGAGCTGTTTTTT.

The chain links TRBV27 to TRBJ2-1; TRBD2 matches 14 bases. With 3 bases clipped from V and 8 bases from J, the junction kept 3 bases outside the gene matches. This CDR3 spans 15 amino acids. CDR1 is MNHEY and CDR2 is SMNVEV in the germline V gene (reference sequence). Here the CDR3 reads CASSLTSGRVDEQFF. DNA for the CDR3: TGTGCCAGCAGTTTGACTAGCGGGAGGGTGGATGAGCAGTTCTTC.